These 6 T cell receptor beta chains were all obtained from the same sample, sequenced in a study of cytomegalovirus exposure and HLA in healthy donors. Primers included in the PCR were 60 Vbeta and 13 Jbeta primers. TCRdb keeps only in-frame clones here, not all; method: immunoSEQ multiplex PCR. Its listing shows under 120,000 clones. The sample taken for sequencing was PBMCs. These receptors came from a man aged 50 or older in good health and CMV-seronegative.

The chain recombines TRBV4-3 with TRBJ2-7, with D hard to call. This CDR3 has 13 residues. In germline, CDR1 is LGHNA, CDR2 YSLEER. With 4 bases removed from V and 0 bases from J, the gap between germline ends came to 7 bases. The CDR3: CASSRAGSYEQYF. CDR3 DNA sequence: TGCGCCAGCAGCCGGGCTGGCTCCTACGAGCAGTACTTC.

The J gene is TRBJ2-1, the V gene TRBV5-1; 7 positions agree with TRBD2. The CDR3 has 15 amino acids. Germline loops: CDR1 SGHRS, CDR2 YFSETQ. The junction had 8 bases not matched to a gene; V was cut back by 4 bases and J by 4 bases. DNA for the CDR3: TGCGCCAGCAGCCCAGGCGGGAGTTTGTACAATGAGCAGTTCTTC. The encoded protein is CASSPGGSLYNEQFF.

J is TRBJ2-1 and V is TRBV19, with D perhaps matching TRBD2 (7 bases). The V end was cut by 4 bases, the J end by 6 bases, with 19 bases between. Germline V CDR1 and CDR2: LNHDA, SQIVND (reference sequence). The CDR3 runs 16 residues. The CDR3 loop reads CASSNRGATGSNEQFF. CDR3 bases: TGTGCCAGTAGTAACCGGGGGGCCACAGGTAGCAATGAGCAGTTCTTC.

The chain combines TRBV27 with TRBJ1-2; 8 nucleotides match TRBD1. The CDR3 contains 17 residues. CDR1 MNHEY and CDR2 SMNVEV come from the germline V gene (reference sequence). With 2 bases clipped from V and 5 bases from J, the junction kept 13 bases outside the gene matches. The CDR3 bases are TGTGCCAGCAGTTTAGCGGGCCAGGGGGCTTATCATTATGGCTACACCTTC. Residues: CASSLAGQGAYHYGYTF.

The chain is built from TRBV20-1 and TRBJ1-1, with D unclear. The CDR3 length is 11 residues. From germline, CDR1 is DFQATT and CDR2 SNEGSKA (reference sequence). The V end was cut by 1 base, the J end by 9 bases, with 9 bases between. This CDR3 is CSARAGIQAFF. Here the CDR3 DNA reads TGCAGTGCTAGAGCAGGAATCCAAGCTTTCTTT.

About this clone itself: Germline is not matched at one junction end, which may reflect a read error. Additional DNA sequences in this sample encode the identical CDR3. The V and J genes are TRBV5-1 and TRBJ2-2; D unresolved. Per germline, CDR1 SGHRS and CDR2 YFSETQ. The length of the CDR3 is 15 residues. The CDR3 reads CASSLAGPGSSELFF. Written as DNA, the CDR3 is TGCGCCAGCAGCTTGGCCGGTCCTGGTTCGTCGGAGCTATTTTTT.